This T cell receptor beta chain was documented in a study of T-cell reconstitution after alpha-beta-depleted transplantation in children (dated by TCRdb to 2016 to 2017). As for the study more broadly: Using TCR repertoire profiling, the study quantitatively followed how T-cell immune reconstitution unfolded in children after TCRalphabeta/CD19-depleted allogeneic hematopoietic cell transplantation. The paper as a whole reports these results and caveats: The apparently early recovery of alphabetaT-cell counts about two months after transplant reportedly depended on only several hundred rapidly expanded clones that came from non-depleted graft cells. The frequencies of hyperexpanded clones fell over the following months, and after one year, T-cell counts and TCRbeta diversity were mostly attributed to newly produced T cells. The high TCRbeta diversity at day 60 in some patients was ascribed to recipient T cells and intrathymic progenitors that had survived conditioning.

The library came from PCR. The instrument was an Illumina HiSeq 2500. Molecular barcoding was employed in the preparation of TCR libraries, with unique molecular identifiers being used to normalize TCRbeta repertoire quantification. The public sequencing data were trimmed at Q25 with fastp and processed into clonotypes with MiXCR by TCRdb, which kept only in-frame beta chains. Rows are combined by CDR3 protein, so each entry shows the most common genes and DNA. The table for this sample lists around 600,000 distinct CDR3 sequences; under 25% of them were counted only once. The ten largest clones add up to 14% of the sample. In regard to this clonotype: The target of this receptor is not known. No base quality values were provided; no much bigger clone lies one nucleotide off.

The CDR3 covers 15 residues, taking in both the cysteine and the phenylalanine. Here the CDR3 DNA is all that survives: 45 bases in frame from base 1. Per the germline V gene (reference sequence), SEHNR is the CDR1 and FQNEAQ is the CDR2. At the junction V is shortened by 1 base and J by 10 bases; bases outside the gene matches: 9. What the treatment or condition label conveys for this sample: allogeneic hematopoietic cell transplantation with graft depleted of TCRalphabeta T cells and CD19 B cells. The transplant recipients were children given TCRalphabeta/CD19-depleted allogeneic hematopoietic cell grafts.

The sequencing here drew on PBMCs, mostly from graft donor cells, taken 360 days after TCRalphabeta/CD19-depleted stem cell transplant. The sequence is built from TRBV7-9 and TRBJ2-1, with 8 central nucleotides matching TRBD2. The clonotype originates from a boy in the first two years of life who had a stem cell transplant for acute myeloid leukemia, so the T cells may come from the graft donor. The nucleotide sequence reads as follows: TGTGCCAGCAGCTTAGGCGGGGGGTGGCCCTTAGAGCAGTTCTTC. Its protein reads: CASSLGGGWPLEQFF.